The clone carrying this T cell receptor (beta chain) was seen a handful of times. Its target is unknown. The entry originates in a study of cytomegalovirus exposure and HLA in healthy donors. Study observations and caveats: As a later analysis showed, several of the most significant clusters appeared to be linked to common viral pathogens. Cytomegalovirus association was assigned to approximately 180 TCR beta chains. Prior analysis indicated that the majority of TCR beta V segments exhibited productivity approximately 87% or approximately 30% of the time.

Germline trimming cut 6 bases from V and 7 bases from J; bases unmatched to any gene: 19. The CDR3 runs 17 residues. From germline, CDR1 is SNHLY and CDR2 FYNNEI. Primers for the PCR totalled 60 Vbeta and 13 Jbeta. Clones were sequenced by immunoSEQ multiplex PCR, and TCRdb holds only the in-frame ones, with some missing. The repertoire has 85,000 to 100,000 clones, 86% of them found once; the top ten carry roughly 9%. Each donor was healthy, and each was a bone marrow donor. The sequencing input was PBMCs. V gene TRBV2 combines with J gene TRBJ2-7, with 9 bases aligning to TRBD1. The source of this sequence is a man aged 25 to 40 in good health and CMV-seropositive. The CDR3 loop is CASRGPPRQGEASEQYF. In nucleotides, the CDR3 is TGTGCCAGCAGAGGCCCCCCGCGACAGGGGGAGGCGTCGGAGCAGTACTTC.